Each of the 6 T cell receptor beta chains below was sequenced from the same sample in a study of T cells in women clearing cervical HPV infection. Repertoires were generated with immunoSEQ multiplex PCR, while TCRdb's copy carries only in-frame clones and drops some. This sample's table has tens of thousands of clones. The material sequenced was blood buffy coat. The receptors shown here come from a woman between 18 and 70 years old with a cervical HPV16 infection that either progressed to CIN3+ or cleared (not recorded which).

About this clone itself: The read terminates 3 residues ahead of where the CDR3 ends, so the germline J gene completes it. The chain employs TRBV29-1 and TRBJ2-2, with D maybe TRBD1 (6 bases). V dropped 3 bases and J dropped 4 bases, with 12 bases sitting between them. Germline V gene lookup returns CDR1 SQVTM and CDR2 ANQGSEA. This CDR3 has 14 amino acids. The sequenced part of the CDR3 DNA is TGCAGCGTTGATCCAGGGGCTAGCACCGGGGAG. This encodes CSVDPGASTGE. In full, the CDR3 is CSVDPGASTGELFF.

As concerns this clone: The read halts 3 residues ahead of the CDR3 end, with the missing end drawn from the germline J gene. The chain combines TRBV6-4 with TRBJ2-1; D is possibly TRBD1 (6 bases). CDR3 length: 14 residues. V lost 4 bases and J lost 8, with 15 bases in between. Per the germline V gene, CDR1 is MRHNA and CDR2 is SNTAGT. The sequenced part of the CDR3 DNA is TGTGCCAGCAGTGGTCGAGGAGAGGGGGATGAG. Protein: CASSGRGEGDE. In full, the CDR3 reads CASSGRGEGDEQFF.

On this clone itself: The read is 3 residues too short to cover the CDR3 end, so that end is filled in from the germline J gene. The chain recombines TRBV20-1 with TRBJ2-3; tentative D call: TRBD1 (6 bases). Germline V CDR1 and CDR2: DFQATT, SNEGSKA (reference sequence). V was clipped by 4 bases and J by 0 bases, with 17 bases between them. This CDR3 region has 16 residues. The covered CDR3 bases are TGCAGTGCTAACACAGGGACCACATTTAGCACAGATACG. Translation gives CSANTGTTFSTDT. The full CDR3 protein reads CSANTGTTFSTDTQYF.

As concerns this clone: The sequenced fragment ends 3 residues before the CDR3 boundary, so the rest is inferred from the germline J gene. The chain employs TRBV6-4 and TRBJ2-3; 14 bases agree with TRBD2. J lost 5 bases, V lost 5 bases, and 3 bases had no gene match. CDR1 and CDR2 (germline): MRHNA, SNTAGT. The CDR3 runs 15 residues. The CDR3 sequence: CASSPTSGGGDTQYF. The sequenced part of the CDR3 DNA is TGTGCCAGCAGTCCGACTAGCGGGGGGGGAGATACG.

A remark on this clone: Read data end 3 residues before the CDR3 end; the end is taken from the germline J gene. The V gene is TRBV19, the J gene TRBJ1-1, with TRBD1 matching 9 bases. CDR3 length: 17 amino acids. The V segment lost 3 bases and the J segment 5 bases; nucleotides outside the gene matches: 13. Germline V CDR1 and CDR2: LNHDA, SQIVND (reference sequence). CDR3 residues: CASSIGGTGTSRTEAFF. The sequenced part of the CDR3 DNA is TGTGCCAGTAGTATTGGCGGGACAGGGACTTCACGGACTGAA. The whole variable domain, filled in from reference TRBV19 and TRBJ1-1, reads DGGITQSPKYLFRKEGQNVTLSCEQNLNHDAMYWYRQDPGQGLRLIYYSQIVNDFQKGDIAEGYSVSREKKESFPLTVTSAQKNPTAFYLCASSIGGTGTSRTEAFFGQGTRLTVV.

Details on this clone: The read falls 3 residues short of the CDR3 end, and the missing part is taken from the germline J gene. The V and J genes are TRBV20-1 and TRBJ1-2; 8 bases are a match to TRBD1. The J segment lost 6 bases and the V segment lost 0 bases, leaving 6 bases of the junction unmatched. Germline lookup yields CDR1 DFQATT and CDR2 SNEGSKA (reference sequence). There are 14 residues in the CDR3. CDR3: CSARDWQGAHGYTF. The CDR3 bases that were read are TGCAGTGCTAGAGACTGGCAGGGGGCCCATGGC.